What follows describes a single T cell receptor (beta chain). The sample is drawn from a study of monozygotic twins with inflammatory bowel disease. This CDR3 comprises 11 residues. TCRdb reworked the 5' RACE reads into one entry per CDR3 protein, no DNA. The sample's table shows 350,000 to 550,000 distinct CDR3 sequences. This chain joins TRBV12-3 or TRBV12-4 and TRBJ1-2; TCRdb's D call, TRBD1, is unchecked because there is no DNA. This clonotype originated in a human donor with ulcerative colitis or Crohn's disease, or a healthy co-twin of an affected twin (not recorded which). Sequenced material: blood. The CDR3 is CASSFRVGYTF.